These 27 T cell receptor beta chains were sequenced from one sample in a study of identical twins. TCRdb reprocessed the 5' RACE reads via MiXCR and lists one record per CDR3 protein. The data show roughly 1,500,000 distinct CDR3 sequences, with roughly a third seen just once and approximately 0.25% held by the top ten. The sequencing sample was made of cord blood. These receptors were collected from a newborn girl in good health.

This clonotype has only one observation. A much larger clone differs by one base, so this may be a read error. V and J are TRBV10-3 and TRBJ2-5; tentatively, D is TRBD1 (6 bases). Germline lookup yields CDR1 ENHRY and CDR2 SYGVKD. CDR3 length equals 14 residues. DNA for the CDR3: TGTGCCATCCGTGAACAGGGAATCAGAGAGACCCAGTACTTC. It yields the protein CAIREQGIRETQYF.

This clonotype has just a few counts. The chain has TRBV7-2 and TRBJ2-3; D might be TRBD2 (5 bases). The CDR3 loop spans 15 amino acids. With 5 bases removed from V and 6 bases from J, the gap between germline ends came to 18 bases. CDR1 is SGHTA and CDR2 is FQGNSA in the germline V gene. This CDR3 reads CASSPTPSRGDTQYF. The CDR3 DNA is TGTGCCAGCAGCCCAACCCCATCCCGGGGTGATACGCAGTATTTT.

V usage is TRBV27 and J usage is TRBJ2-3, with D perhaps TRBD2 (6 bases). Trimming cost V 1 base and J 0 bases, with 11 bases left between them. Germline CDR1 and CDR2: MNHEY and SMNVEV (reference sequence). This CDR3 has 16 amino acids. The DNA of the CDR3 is TGTGCCAGCAGTTTATGGGGCGGGGAGAGCACAGATACGCAGTATTTT. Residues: CASSLWGGESTDTQYF.

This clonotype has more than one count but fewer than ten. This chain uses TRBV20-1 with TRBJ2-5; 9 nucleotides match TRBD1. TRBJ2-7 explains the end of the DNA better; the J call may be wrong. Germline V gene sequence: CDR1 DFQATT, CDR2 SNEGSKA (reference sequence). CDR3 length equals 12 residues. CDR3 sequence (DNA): TGCAGTGCTACGGACAGGGGCCACGAGCAGTACTTC. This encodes CSATDRGHEQYF.

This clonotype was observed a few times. This chain's CDR3 is CSASGGLYNEQYF. The CDR3 coding sequence is TGCAGTGCTAGCGGCGGGCTCTACAATGAGCAGTACTTC. The gene calls are TRBV20-1 and TRBJ2-7; D possibly corresponds to TRBD2 (5 bases). The CDR3 extends over 13 amino acids. Germline-derived CDR1 and CDR2 are DFQATT and SNEGSKA (reference sequence). The ends were cut back, 3 bases at V and 7 bases at J, with 16 bases in the middle.

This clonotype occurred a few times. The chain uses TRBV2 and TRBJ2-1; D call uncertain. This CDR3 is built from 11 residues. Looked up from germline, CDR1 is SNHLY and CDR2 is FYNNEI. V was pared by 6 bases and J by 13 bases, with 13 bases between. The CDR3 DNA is TGTGCCAGCAGATCTTCTTGGGCACAGTTCTTC. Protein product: CASRSSWAQFF.

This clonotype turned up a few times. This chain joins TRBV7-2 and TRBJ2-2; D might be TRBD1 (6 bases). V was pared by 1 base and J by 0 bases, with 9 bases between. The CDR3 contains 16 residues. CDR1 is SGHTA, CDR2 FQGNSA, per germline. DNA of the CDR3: TGTGCCAGCAGCTTAGTCGGGACAACGAACACCGGGGAGCTGTTTTTT. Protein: CASSLVGTTNTGELFF. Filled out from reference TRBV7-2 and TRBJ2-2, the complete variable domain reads GAGVSQSPSNKVTEKGKDVELRCDPISGHTALYWYRQSLGQGLEFLIYFQGNSAPDKSGLPSDRFSAERTGGSVSTLTIQRTQQEDSAVYLCASSLVGTTNTGELFFGEGSRLTVL.

CDR3 DNA: TGTGCCAGCAGTCCAGCGGGACACTCCTACAATGAGCAGTTCTTC. It codes for CASSPAGHSYNEQFF. The gene calls are TRBV27 and TRBJ2-1; tentative D call: TRBD2 (7 bases). Trimming cost V 5 bases and J 0 bases, with 11 bases left between them. Germline V lookup: CDR1 MNHEY, CDR2 SMNVEV (reference sequence). This CDR3 is built from 15 residues.

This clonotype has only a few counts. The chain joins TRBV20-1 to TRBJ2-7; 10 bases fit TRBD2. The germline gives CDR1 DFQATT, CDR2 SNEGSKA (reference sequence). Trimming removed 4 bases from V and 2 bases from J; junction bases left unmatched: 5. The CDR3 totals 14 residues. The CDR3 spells CSAKLAGTTYEQYF. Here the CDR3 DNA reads TGCAGTGCTAAACTAGCGGGAACCACCTACGAGCAGTACTTC.

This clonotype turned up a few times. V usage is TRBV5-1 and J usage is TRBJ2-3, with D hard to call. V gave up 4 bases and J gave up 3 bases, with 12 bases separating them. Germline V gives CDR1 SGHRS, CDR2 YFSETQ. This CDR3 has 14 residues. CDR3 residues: CASSLGMATDTQYF. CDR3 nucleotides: TGCGCCAGCAGCCTGGGTATGGCTACAGATACGCAGTATTTT.

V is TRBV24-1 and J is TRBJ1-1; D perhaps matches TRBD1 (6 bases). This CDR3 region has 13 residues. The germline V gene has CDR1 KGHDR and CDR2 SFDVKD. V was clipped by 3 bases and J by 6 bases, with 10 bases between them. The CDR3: CATSDPGHPEAFF. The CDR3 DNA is TGTGCCACCAGTGATCCGGGACATCCTGAAGCTTTCTTT.

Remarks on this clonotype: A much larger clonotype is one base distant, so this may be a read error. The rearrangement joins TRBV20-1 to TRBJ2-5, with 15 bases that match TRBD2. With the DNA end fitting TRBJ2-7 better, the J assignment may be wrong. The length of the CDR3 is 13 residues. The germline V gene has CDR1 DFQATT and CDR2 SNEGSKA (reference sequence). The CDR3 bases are TGCAATGCTAGGACTAGCGGGAGGGCCGAGCAGTACTTC. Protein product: CNARTSGRAEQYF.

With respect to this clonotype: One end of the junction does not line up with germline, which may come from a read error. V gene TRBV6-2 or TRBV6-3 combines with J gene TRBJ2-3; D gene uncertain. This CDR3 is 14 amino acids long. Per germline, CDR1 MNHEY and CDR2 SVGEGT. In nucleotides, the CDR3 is TGTGCCGGCAGTTACGGAGATAGCACAGATACGCAGTATTTT. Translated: CAGSYGDSTDTQYF.

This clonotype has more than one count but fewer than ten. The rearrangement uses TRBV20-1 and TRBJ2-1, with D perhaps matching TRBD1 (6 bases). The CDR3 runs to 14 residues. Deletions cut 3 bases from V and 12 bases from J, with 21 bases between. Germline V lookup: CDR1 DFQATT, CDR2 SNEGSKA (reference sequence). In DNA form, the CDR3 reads TGCAGTGCTAGTCGGTGGGGGCCTTTCTTAGGGCAGTTCTTC. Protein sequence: CSASRWGPFLGQFF.

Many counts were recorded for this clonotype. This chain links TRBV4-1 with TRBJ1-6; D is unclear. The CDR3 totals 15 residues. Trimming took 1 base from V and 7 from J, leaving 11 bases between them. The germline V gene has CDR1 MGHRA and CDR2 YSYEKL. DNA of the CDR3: TGCGCCAGCAGCCAAGCTGCGGGGTTGAATTCACCCCTCCACTTT. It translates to CASSQAAGLNSPLHF.

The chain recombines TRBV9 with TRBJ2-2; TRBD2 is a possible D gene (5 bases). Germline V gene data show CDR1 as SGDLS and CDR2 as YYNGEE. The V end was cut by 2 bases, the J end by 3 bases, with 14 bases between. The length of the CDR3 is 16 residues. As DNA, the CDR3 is TGTGCCAGCAGCGTCGGCCAGCCGGACTACACCGGGGAGCTGTTTTTT. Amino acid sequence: CASSVGQPDYTGELFF.

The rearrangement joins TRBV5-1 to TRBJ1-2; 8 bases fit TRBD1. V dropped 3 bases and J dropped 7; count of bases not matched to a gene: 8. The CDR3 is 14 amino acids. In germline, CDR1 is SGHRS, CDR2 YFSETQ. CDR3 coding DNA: TGCGCCAGCAGCTGGGGACAGGCCAACCCTGGCTACACCTTC. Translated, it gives CASSWGQANPGYTF.

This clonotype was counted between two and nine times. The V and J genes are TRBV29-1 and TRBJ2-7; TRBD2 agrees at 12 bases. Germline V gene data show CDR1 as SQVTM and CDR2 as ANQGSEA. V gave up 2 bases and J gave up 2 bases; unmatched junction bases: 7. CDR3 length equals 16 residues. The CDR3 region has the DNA TGCAGCGTTGAAAGCCGACTAGCGGGGGCCCCCTACGAGCAGTACTTC. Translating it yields CSVESRLAGAPYEQYF.

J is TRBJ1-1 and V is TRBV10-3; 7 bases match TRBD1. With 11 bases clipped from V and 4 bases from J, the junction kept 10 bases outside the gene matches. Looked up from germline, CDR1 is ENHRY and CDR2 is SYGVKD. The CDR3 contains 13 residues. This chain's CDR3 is CAVAMTGPTEAFF. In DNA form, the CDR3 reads TGTGCCGTGGCAATGACAGGGCCCACTGAAGCTTTCTTT.

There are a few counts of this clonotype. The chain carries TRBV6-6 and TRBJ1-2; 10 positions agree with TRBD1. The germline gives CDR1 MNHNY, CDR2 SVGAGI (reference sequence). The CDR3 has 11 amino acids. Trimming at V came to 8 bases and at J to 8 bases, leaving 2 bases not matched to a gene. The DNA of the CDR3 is TGTGCCAGCGGACAGGGGGAGGGCTACACCTTC. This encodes CASGQGEGYTF.

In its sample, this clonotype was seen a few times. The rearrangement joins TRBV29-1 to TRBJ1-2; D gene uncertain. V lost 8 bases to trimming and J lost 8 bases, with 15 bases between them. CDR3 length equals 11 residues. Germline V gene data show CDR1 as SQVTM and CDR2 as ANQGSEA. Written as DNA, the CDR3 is TGCAGCACCCAGTCACGTTTCGGCTACACCTTC. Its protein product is CSTQSRFGYTF.

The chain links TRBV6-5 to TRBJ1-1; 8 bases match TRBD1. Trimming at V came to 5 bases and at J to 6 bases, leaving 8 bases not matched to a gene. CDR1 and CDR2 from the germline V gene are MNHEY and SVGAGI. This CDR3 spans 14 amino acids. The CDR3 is CASSRFGQGAEAFF. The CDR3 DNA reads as TGTGCCAGCAGTCGTTTCGGACAGGGCGCTGAAGCTTTCTTT.

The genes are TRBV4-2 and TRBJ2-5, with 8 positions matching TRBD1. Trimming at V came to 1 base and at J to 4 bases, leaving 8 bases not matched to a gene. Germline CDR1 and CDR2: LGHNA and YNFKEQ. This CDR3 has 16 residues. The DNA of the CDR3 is TGTGCCAGCAGCCAAGGGATAACAGGGGGAAGAGAGACCCAGTACTTC. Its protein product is CASSQGITGGRETQYF.

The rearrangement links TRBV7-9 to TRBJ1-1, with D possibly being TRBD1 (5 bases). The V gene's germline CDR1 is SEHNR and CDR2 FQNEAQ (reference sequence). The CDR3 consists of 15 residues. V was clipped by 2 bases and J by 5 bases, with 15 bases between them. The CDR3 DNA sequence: TGTGCCAGCAGCTTATTGGCAGGGAGGGAGACTGAAGCTTTCTTT. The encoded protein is CASSLLAGRETEAFF. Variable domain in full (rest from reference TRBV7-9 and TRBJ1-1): DTGVSQNPRHKITKRGQNVTFRCDPISEHNRLYWYRQTLGQGPEFLTYFQNEAQLEKSRLLSDRFSAERPKGSFSTLEIQRTEQGDSAMYLCASSLLAGRETEAFFGQGTRLTVV.

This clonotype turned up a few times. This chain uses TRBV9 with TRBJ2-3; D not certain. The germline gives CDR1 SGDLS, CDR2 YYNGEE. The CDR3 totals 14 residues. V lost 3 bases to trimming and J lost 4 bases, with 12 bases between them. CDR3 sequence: CASSALRMADTQYF. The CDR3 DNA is TGTGCCAGCAGCGCGTTACGGATGGCAGATACGCAGTATTTT.

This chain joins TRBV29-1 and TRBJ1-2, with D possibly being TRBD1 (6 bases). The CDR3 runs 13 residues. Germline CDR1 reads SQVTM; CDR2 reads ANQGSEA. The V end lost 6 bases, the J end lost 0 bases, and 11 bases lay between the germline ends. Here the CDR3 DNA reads TGCAGCGTGACGGACAGATCTAACTATGGCTACACCTTC. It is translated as CSVTDRSNYGYTF.

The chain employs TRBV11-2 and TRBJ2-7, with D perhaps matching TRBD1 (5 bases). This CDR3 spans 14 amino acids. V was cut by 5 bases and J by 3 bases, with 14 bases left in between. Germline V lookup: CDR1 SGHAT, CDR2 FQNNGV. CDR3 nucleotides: TGTGCCAGCAGCCCCCTTAGGGGCAACTACGAGCAGTACTTC. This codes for CASSPLRGNYEQYF.